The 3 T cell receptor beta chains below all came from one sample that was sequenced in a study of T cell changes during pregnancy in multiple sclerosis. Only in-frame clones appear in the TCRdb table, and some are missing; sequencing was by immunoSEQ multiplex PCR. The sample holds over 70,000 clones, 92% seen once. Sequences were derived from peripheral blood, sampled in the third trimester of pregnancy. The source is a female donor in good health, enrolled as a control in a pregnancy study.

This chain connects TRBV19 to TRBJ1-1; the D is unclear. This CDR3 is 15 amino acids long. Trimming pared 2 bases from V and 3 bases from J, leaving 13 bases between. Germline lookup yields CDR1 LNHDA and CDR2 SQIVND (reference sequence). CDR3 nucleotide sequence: TGTGCCAGTAGTATAATGGTAGGAGGGTACACTGAAGCTTTCTTT. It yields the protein CASSIMVGGYTEAFF.

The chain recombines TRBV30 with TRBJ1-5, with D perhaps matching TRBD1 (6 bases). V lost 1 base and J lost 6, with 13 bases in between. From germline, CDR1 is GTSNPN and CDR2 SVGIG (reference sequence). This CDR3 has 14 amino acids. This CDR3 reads CAWSAQTGFQPQHF. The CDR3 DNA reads TGTGCCTGGAGTGCCCAAACAGGGTTTCAGCCCCAGCATTTT. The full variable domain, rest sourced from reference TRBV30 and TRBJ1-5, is SQTIHQWPATLVQPVGSPLSLECTVEGTSNPNLYWYRQAAGRGLQLLFYSVGIGQISSEVPQNLSASRPQDRQFILSSKKLLLSDSGFYLCAWSAQTGFQPQHFGDGTRLSIL.

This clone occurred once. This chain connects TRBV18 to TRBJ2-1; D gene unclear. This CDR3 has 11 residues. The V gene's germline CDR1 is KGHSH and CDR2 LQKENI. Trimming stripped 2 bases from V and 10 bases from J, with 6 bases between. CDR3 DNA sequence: TGTGCCAGCTCACCAGGCATCGAGCAGTTCTTC. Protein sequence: CASSPGIEQFF.